This passage covers 6 T cell receptor beta chains from one sample sequenced in a study of T cells after yellow fever vaccination. TCRdb reprocessed the 5' RACE reads with MiXCR, giving one entry per CDR3 protein. Of hundreds of thousands of distinct CDR3 sequences listed, roughly 12% are singletons. Specimen: PBMCs, collected on the day of the yellow fever booster vaccination. Receptors originate from a man aged 25-45 years who received the YFV17D yellow fever vaccine.

This clonotype appeared once. This sequence joins TRBV20-1 and TRBJ2-3, with unresolved D. CDR1 is DFQATT, CDR2 SNEGSKA, per germline (reference sequence). CDR3 size: 13 residues. Trimming stripped 7 bases from V and 2 bases from J, with 13 bases between. In nucleotides, the CDR3 is TGCAGTGTTTTTCTCTCCAACACAGATACGCAGTATTTT. Protein sequence: CSVFLSNTDTQYF.

This clonotype was detected only a few times. The chain has TRBV12-3 or TRBV12-4 and TRBJ1-1; no clear D gene. The V end lost 5 bases, the J end lost 11 bases, and 18 bases lay between the germline ends. The CDR3 has 13 amino acids. The CDR3 reads CASSNHLVGYAFF. As DNA, the CDR3 is TGTGCCAGCAGTAACCATCTTGTGGGGTACGCTTTCTTT.

The rearrangement links TRBV4-2 to TRBJ2-7; D is uncertain. With 1 base removed from V and 1 base from J, the gap between germline ends came to 8 bases. CDR3 length: 14 residues. Germline CDR1 LGHNA, CDR2 YNFKEQ. The CDR3: CASSQAGQSYEQYF. In DNA, the CDR3 is TGTGCCAGCAGCCAAGCGGGTCAGTCCTACGAGCAGTACTTC.

The rearrangement links TRBV6-1 to TRBJ2-1; possibly TRBD2 for D (5 bases). Germline assignment: CDR1 MNHNS and CDR2 SASEGT. Trimming removed 6 bases at V and 5 bases at J, with 20 bases between. CDR3 length: 16 amino acids. The CDR3 DNA follows: TGTGCCAGCAGCGCCGGGGTCGCGGAACGGAACAATGAGCAGTTCTTC. Protein product: CASSAGVAERNNEQFF.

This clonotype was picked up a small number of times. The chain joins TRBV5-6 to TRBJ2-7, with 7 positions matching TRBD1. This CDR3 contains 14 residues. The V gene's germline CDR1 is SGHDT and CDR2 YYEEEE. V lost 0 bases and J lost 3; bases outside the gene matches: 3. CDR3 sequence (DNA): TGTGCCAGCAGCTTGGTGGGACAGAACTACGAGCAGTACTTC. Protein sequence: CASSLVGQNYEQYF.

This clonotype turned up a few times. CDR3 DNA: TGCGCCAGCAGCTTGGAGGCAGTTCCGAACACTGAAGCTTTCTTT. As protein: CASSLEAVPNTEAFF. The chain recombines TRBV5-1 with TRBJ1-1; D not resolved. Trimming took off 0 bases at V and 1 base at J, with 10 bases between the two ends. The germline V gene encodes CDR1 SGHRS and CDR2 YFSETQ. This CDR3 has 15 amino acids. Variable domain in full (rest from reference TRBV5-1 and TRBJ1-1): KAGVTQTPRYLIKTRGQQVTLSCSPISGHRSVSWYQQTPGQGLQFLFEYFSETQRNKGNFPGRFSGRQFSNSRSEMNVSTLELGDSALYLCASSLEAVPNTEAFFGQGTRLTVV.